A selection of T cell receptor beta chains follows, all from one sample in a study of blood T cell repertoires in COVID-19. The protocol was immunoSEQ multiplex PCR, while the TCRdb copy is restricted to in-frame clones and leaves out a portion. Of 20,000 to 25,000 clones listed, more than 85% are singletons. Sequences were obtained from peripheral blood. The source is a woman in her 70s with active COVID-19. Each CDR3 is given with its conserved first and last residue. D genes are given only for firm matches. The size field is filled for only some rows; it gives once, few, many or a size class.

TRBJ1-4,TRBD1,TRBV9,once,CASSATGSTNEKLFF,TGTGCCAGCAGCGCGACAGGGTCAACTAATGAAAAACTGTTTTTT
TRBJ1-2,TRBD1,TRBV12-3/TRBV12-4,.,CASTRGTDGYTF,TGTGCCAGCACCCGAGGGACAGATGGCTACACCTTC
TRBJ2-3,TRBD2,TRBV5-4,.,CASSYSGRADTQYF,TGTGCCAGCAGCTATAGCGGGAGAGCAGATACGCAGTATTTT
TRBJ2-3,.,TRBV27,.,CASSPSGVRGRGSDTQYF,TGTGCCAGCAGCCCCTCCGGGGTACGTGGGAGAGGTTCAGATACGCAGTATTTT
TRBJ2-3,TRBD1,TRBV5-1,.,CASSPYKGALMGDTQYF,TGCGCCAGCAGCCCCTATAAGGGGGCCCTTATGGGGGATACGCAGTATTTT
TRBJ2-1,.,TRBV5-4,.,CASSLLAEYNEQFF,TGTGCCAGCAGCTTGTTGGCAGAATACAATGAGCAGTTCTTC
TRBJ1-3,TRBD1,TRBV7-8,.,CASSPGQGVGTIYF,TGTGCCAGCAGCCCAGGACAGGGGGTAGGCACCATATATTTT
TRBJ1-3,.,TRBV6-5,.,CASSYSGQLRNTIYF,TGTGCCAGCAGTTACTCGGGGCAGCTCAGAAACACCATATATTTT
TRBJ1-5,.,TRBV19,.,CASNLGPGQPQHF,TGTGCCAGTAACCTTGGCCCGGGGCAGCCCCAGCATTTT
TRBJ2-5,.,TRBV29-1,.,CSVEGALQETQYF,TGCAGCGTTGAGGGCGCCCTCCAAGAGACCCAGTACTTC
TRBJ2-1,TRBD2,TRBV2,once,CASSGLAGVDEQFF,TGTGCCAGCAGCGGGTTAGCGGGAGTAGATGAGCAGTTCTTC
TRBJ2-7,.,TRBV11-3,.,CASSPMGARHEQYF,TGTGCCAGCAGCCCTATGGGAGCCCGACACGAGCAGTACTTC
TRBJ1-1,.,TRBV6-1,.,CASSELASGTSAFF,TGTGCCAGCAGTGAACTTGCCTCCGGGACATCAGCTTTCTTT
TRBJ2-5,TRBD1,TRBV7-9,once,CASSLAGQGAETQYF,TGTGCCAGCAGCTTAGCCGGACAGGGGGCCGAGACCCAGTACTTC